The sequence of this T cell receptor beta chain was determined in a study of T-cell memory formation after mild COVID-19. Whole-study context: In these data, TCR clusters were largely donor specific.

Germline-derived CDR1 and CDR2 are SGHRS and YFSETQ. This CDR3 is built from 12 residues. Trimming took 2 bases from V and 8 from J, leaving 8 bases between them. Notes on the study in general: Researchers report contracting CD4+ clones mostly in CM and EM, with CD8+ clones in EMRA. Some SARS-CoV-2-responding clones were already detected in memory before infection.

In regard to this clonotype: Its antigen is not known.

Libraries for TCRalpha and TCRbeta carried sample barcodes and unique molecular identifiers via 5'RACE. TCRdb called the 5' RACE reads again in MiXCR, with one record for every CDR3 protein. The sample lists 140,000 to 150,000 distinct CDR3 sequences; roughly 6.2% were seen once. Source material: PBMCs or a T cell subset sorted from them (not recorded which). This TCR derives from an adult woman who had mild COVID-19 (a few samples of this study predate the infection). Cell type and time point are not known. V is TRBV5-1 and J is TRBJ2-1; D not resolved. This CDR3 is CASSLTTDEQFF. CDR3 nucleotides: TGCGCCAGCAGCTTAACCACCGATGAGCAGTTCTTC.